Shown below are 13 T cell receptor beta chains from a single sample sequenced in a study of shared clonotypes between healthy human individuals. Clones were read by immunoSEQ multiplex PCR, and TCRdb kept only the in-frame ones, dropping some. The table has 2,500,000 or so clones, approximately 94% seen once. Sequencing used naive CD4+ T cells sorted from blood. Subset given: CD45RA+ positively selected. The receptors derive from a man between 18 and 35 years old in good health.

The gene calls are TRBV5-1 and TRBJ2-2; the match to TRBD1 covers 7 bases. The V gene end was trimmed by 5 bases and the J gene end by 6 bases; junction bases not matched to a gene: 7. The CDR3 is made up of 14 amino acids. Germline loops: CDR1 SGHRS, CDR2 YFSETQ. The CDR3 DNA reads as TGCGCCAGCAGACAGGGACAGACTGCCGGGGAGCTGTTTTTT. Translated, it gives CASRQGQTAGELFF. The full variable domain, completed using reference TRBV5-1 and TRBJ2-2, is KAGVTQTPRYLIKTRGQQVTLSCSPISGHRSVSWYQQTPGQGLQFLFEYFSETQRNKGNFPGRFSGRQFSNSRSEMNVSTLELGDSALYLCASRQGQTAGELFFGEGSRLTVL.

This chain links TRBV19 with TRBJ1-3; no reliable D call. CDR3 length: 11 residues. Germline V lookup: CDR1 LNHDA, CDR2 SQIVND (reference sequence). The ends were cut back, 8 bases at V and 1 base at J, with 3 bases in the middle. CDR3 bases: TGTGCCAGTTTATCTGGAAACACCATATATTTT. It specifies CASLSGNTIYF. The full variable domain, in which reference TRBV19 and TRBJ1-3 provide the parts outside the CDR3, is DGGITQSPKYLFRKEGQNVTLSCEQNLNHDAMYWYRQDPGQGLRLIYYSQIVNDFQKGDIAEGYSVSREKKESFPLTVTSAQKNPTAFYLCASLSGNTIYFGEGSWLTVV.

V gene TRBV9 combines with J gene TRBJ2-3; D is undetermined. The CDR3 length is 14 residues. The V and J ends lost 3 bases and 1 base respectively, with 9 bases between them. Germline V CDR1 and CDR2: SGDLS, YYNGEE. CDR3 sequence reads: CASSDELGTDTQYF. The CDR3 nucleotides read TGTGCCAGCAGCGATGAGCTGGGCACAGATACGCAGTATTTT.

The genes are TRBV14 and TRBJ1-2; a weak D match, TRBD1 (6 bases). Germline V lookup: CDR1 SGHDN, CDR2 FVKESK. The CDR3 has 14 amino acids. The V and J ends lost 4 bases and 7 bases respectively, with 16 bases between them. The CDR3 coding sequence is TGTGCCAGCAGCCGAGACAGGTCGGATTTTGGCTACACCTTC. This codes for CASSRDRSDFGYTF.

The chain employs TRBV28 and TRBJ2-2; D not resolved. V lost 8 bases and J lost 7, with 8 bases in between. The CDR3 has 11 residues. The V gene's germline CDR1 is MDHEN and CDR2 SYDVKM. This CDR3 is CASSGVGELFF. Written as DNA, the CDR3 is TGTGCCAGCTCGGGTGTCGGGGAGCTGTTTTTT.

The chain employs TRBV10-1 and TRBJ2-1; TRBD2 might be the D (6 bases). Germline loops: CDR1 WNHNN, CDR2 SYGVQD (reference sequence). V shed 10 bases and J shed 9 bases, with 16 bases lying between them. This CDR3 has 12 residues. CDR3 DNA sequence: TGCGCCACTCAGGAGGGAACGGGTGAGCAGTTCTTC. Translated, it gives CATQEGTGEQFF.

About this clone: A junction boundary mismatches the germline segment, possibly from a read error. J is TRBJ1-6 and V is TRBV11-2; no clear D gene. Germline assignment: CDR1 SGHAT and CDR2 FQNNGV. This CDR3 region has 13 residues. CDR3 in amino acids: CASSHIANPPLHF. CDR3 nucleotides: TGTGCCAGCAGCCATATAGCTAATCCACCCCTCCACTTT.

The V and J genes are TRBV9 and TRBJ1-1, with unresolved D. Germline loops: CDR1 SGDLS, CDR2 YYNGEE. V was shortened by 7 bases and J by 6 bases, with 19 bases between the two germline ends. CDR3 length: 14 residues. The CDR3 sequence is CASSREVDSPEAFF. The CDR3 DNA reads TGTGCCAGCTCACGGGAGGTGGATAGCCCTGAAGCTTTCTTT.

J is TRBJ2-7 and V is TRBV5-1, with D uncertain. Germline-derived CDR1 and CDR2 are SGHRS and YFSETQ. Trimming cost V 4 bases and J 3 bases, with 11 bases left between them. This CDR3 spans 13 amino acids. The CDR3 spells CASSINWDYEQYF. The CDR3 nucleotides are TGCGCCAGCAGCATAAACTGGGACTACGAGCAGTACTTC.

This clone was detected once. The rearrangement joins TRBV5-4 to TRBJ2-1, with unresolved D. V was shortened by 4 bases and J by 7 bases, with 12 bases between the two germline ends. The CDR3 runs 13 residues. CDR1 SGHNT and CDR2 YYREEE come from the germline V gene (reference sequence). The CDR3 DNA is TGTGCCAGCAGCCCCCCGAGCGCAAATGAGCAGTTCTTC. This gives the protein CASSPPSANEQFF.

The chain combines TRBV6-6 with TRBJ2-1; 8 nucleotides agree with TRBD2. V gave up 1 base and J gave up 3 bases; unmatched junction bases: 5. The CDR3 length is 16 residues. Germline-derived CDR1 and CDR2 are MNHNY and SVGAGI (reference sequence). The CDR3 bases are TGTGCCAGCAGTTACTTAGCGGGGCCTCGCTACAATGAGCAGTTCTTC. It is translated as CASSYLAGPRYNEQFF.

The rearrangement links TRBV6-1 to TRBJ2-1, with 9 bases that match TRBD2. Germline V gene data show CDR1 as MNHNS and CDR2 as SASEGT. The CDR3 is made up of 12 amino acids. The V gene end was trimmed by 4 bases and the J gene end by 8 bases; junction bases not matched to a gene: 0. CDR3 amino acids: CASSGTSDEQFF. The CDR3, as DNA: TGTGCCAGCAGTGGGACTAGCGATGAGCAGTTCTTC.

This clone was detected only once. The CDR3 is CASRSLSPLHF. CDR3 nucleotide sequence: TGTGCCAGCAGAAGTCTTTCACCCCTCCACTTT. This chain uses TRBV6-6 with TRBJ1-6; D unclear. CDR1 is MNHNY, CDR2 SVGAGI, per germline (reference sequence). CDR3 length: 11 amino acids. Trimming shortened V by 6 bases and J by 9 bases, and 6 bases separated the two germline ends.